The present T cell receptor (beta chain) was sequenced within a study of cytomegalovirus exposure and HLA in healthy donors. Study conclusions and caveats: There were a few CMV-associated chains whose specificity for CMV antigens was confirmed in vitro. In the 130 or so validation repertoires, a later analysis found that first-cohort TCR clusters tended to co-occur. Reportedly, diagnosis of cytomegalovirus status by the classifier showed high specificity and sensitivity. Cytomegalovirus association was listed for 170 or so TCR beta chains.

Notes on this clone: Antigen: not known.

CDR1 is SGHRS, CDR2 YFSETQ, per germline. The germline V and J ends were trimmed by 4 bases and 5 bases, with 13 bases remaining between them. The CDR3 runs to 14 residues. Assay used: immunoSEQ multiplex PCR; TCRdb lists only in-frame clones, some missing. The sample lists about 200,000 clones, roughly 82% seen once, with under 15% in the top ten. The rearrangement joins TRBV5-1 to TRBJ2-1, with a possible D match to TRBD2 (6 bases). Source material: PBMCs. This clonotype originated in a young woman in good health and CMV-seropositive. The chain's CDR3 is CASSPGLKNNEQFF. The CDR3 region has the DNA TGCGCCAGCAGCCCGGGACTCAAAAACAATGAGCAGTTCTTC.